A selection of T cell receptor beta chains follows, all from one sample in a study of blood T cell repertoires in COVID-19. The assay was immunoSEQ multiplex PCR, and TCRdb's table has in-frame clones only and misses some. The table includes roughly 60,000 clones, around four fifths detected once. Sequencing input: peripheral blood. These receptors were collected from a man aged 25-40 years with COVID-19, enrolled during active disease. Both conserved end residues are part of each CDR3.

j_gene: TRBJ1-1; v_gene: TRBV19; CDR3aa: CASSTLQGAEAFF
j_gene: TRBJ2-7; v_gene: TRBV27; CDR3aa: CASSLAPGGRPTKQYF
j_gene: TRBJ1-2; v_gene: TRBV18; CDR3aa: CASSPDSHYGYTF
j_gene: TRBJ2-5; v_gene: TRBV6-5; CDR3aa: CASSPTGLVRGTQYF
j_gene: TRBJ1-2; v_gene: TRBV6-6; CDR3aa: CASRAGTDDGGYTF
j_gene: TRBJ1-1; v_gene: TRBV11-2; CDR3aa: CASSDDRTDTEAFF
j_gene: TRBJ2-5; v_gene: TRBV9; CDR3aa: CASSVGLVGTQYF
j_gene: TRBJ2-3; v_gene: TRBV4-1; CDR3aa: CASSHVGPVSTDTQYF
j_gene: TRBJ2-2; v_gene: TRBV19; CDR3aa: CASSIRGRDTGELFF
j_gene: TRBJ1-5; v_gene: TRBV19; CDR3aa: CASSTAGASNQPQHF
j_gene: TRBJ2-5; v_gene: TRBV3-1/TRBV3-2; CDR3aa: CASSPGRPPLYF
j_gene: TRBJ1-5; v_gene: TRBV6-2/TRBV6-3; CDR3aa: CASSSSLFSNQPQHF
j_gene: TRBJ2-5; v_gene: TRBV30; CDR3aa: CAWSRQGQETQYF
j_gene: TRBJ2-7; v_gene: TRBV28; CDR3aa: CASSDRSYEQYF
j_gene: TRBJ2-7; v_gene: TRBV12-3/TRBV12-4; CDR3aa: CASRGGQRYEQYF
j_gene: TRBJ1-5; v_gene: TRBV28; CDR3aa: CASSLMAASNQPQHF